Shown below are 31 T cell receptor beta chains from a single sample sequenced in a study of long-term antiretroviral therapy in people with HIV. This was the immunoSEQ v3.0 assay at survey level. Assay: immunoSEQ multiplex PCR; the TCRdb copy retains only in-frame clones and omits some. The sample consists of fewer than 20,000 clones, 70% to 80% of them appearing once. The sequences come from unsorted PBMCs, collected 2.1 years after starting antiretroviral therapy. These receptors all come from a man aged 40-49 years with HIV.

The chain couples TRBV18 to TRBJ1-1; 8 bases are shared with TRBD1. This CDR3 spans 14 amino acids. Germline V gene sequence: CDR1 KGHSH, CDR2 LQKENI. Unmatched junction bases numbered 1, after V lost 3 bases and J lost 1 base. In nucleotides, the CDR3 is TGTGCCAGCTCACCGGGGACAGGGAACACTGAAGCTTTCTTT. Encoded protein: CASSPGTGNTEAFF. Filled out from reference TRBV18 and TRBJ1-1, the complete variable domain reads NAGVMQNPRHLVRRRGQEARLRCSPMKGHSHVYWYRQLPEEGLKFMVYLQKENIIDESGMPKERFSAEFPKEGPSILRIQQVVRGDSAAYFCASSPGTGNTEAFFGQGTRLTVV.

V and J are TRBV27 and TRBJ2-7; 9 nucleotides agree with TRBD1. The CDR3 covers 15 residues. Unmatched junction bases numbered 9, after V lost 5 bases and J lost 4 bases. CDR1 is MNHEY and CDR2 is SMNVEV in the germline V gene (reference sequence). The CDR3 coding sequence is TGTGCCAGCAGTCCTACAGGGGGCGCGATGTACGAGCAGTACTTC. Translating gives CASSPTGGAMYEQYF.

This chain joins TRBV5-4 and TRBJ2-7; 8 nucleotides line up with TRBD2. The trim removed 4 bases at V and 5 bases at J, leaving 8 bases unmatched. This CDR3 region has 14 residues. Germline values: CDR1 SGHNT, CDR2 YYREEE (reference sequence). CDR3 residues: CASSTVGLADEQYF. CDR3 DNA: TGTGCCAGCAGCACAGTTGGACTAGCCGACGAGCAGTACTTC.

This chain uses TRBV29-1 with TRBJ1-2; 8 bases match TRBD1. With 5 bases clipped from V and 6 bases from J, the junction kept 17 bases outside the gene matches. CDR1 is SQVTM and CDR2 is ANQGSEA in the germline V gene. This CDR3 has 16 amino acids. The CDR3 loop is CSVFSPAGTGRDGYTF. The CDR3 bases are TGCAGCGTTTTCTCCCCAGCCGGGACAGGCCGGGATGGCTACACCTTC.

This clone qualifies as large. The rearrangement uses TRBV29-1 and TRBJ2-7, with a possible D match to TRBD2 (7 bases). Germline CDR1 SQVTM, CDR2 ANQGSEA. The CDR3 is 14 residues long. V was trimmed by 8 bases and J by 0 bases, leaving 17 bases between them. CDR3 sequence: CSPWGGTSSYEQYF. CDR3 nucleotides: TGCAGCCCCTGGGGGGGGACATCCTCCTACGAGCAGTACTTC.

The V gene is TRBV6-6, the J gene TRBJ1-2; D possibly corresponds to TRBD1 (5 bases). V lost 8 bases to trimming and J lost 8 bases, with 9 bases between them. The CDR3 length is 10 residues. The germline V gene has CDR1 MNHNY and CDR2 SVGAGI (reference sequence). The CDR3 is CASLGGGYTF. The CDR3 DNA reads as TGTGCCAGCCTTGGGGGGGGCTACACCTTC.

The chain links TRBV25-1 to TRBJ1-1; 9 bases fit TRBD1. The CDR3 covers 11 residues. Germline CDR1 reads MGHDK; CDR2 reads SYGVNS. The J segment lost 8 bases and the V segment lost 6 bases, leaving 1 base of the junction unmatched. The CDR3 DNA sequence: TGTGCCAGCAGAGGACAGGGGGAAGCTTTCTTT. Amino acids: CASRGQGEAFF. The full variable domain, in which reference TRBV25-1 and TRBJ1-1 provide the parts outside the CDR3, is EADIYQTPRYLVIGTGKKITLECSQTMGHDKMYWYQQDPGMELHLIHYSYGVNSTEKGDLSSESTVSRIRTEHFPLTLESARPSHTSQYLCASRGQGEAFFGQGTRLTVV.

V gene TRBV30 combines with J gene TRBJ1-2; D gene uncertain. V lost 5 bases and J lost 4, with 20 bases in between. The CDR3 sequence is 15 residues long. Germline values: CDR1 GTSNPN, CDR2 SVGIG (reference sequence). CDR3 sequence reads: CAWGYRTLGSYGYTF. DNA for the CDR3: TGTGCCTGGGGTTACCGGACCCTAGGGAGCTATGGCTACACCTTC.

V gene TRBV5-1 combines with J gene TRBJ2-7; D is unresolved. V was clipped by 2 bases and J by 5 bases, with 11 bases between them. In germline, CDR1 is SGHRS, CDR2 YFSETQ. This CDR3 spans 13 amino acids. CDR3 coding DNA: TGCGCCAGCAGCTTCGCAGGTACCAACGAGCAGTACTTC. The encoded protein is CASSFAGTNEQYF.

This clone was detected only once. The CDR3 spells CAWSPRGTISSPLHF. The DNA for the CDR3 is TGTGCCTGGAGCCCAAGGGGTACCATTAGTTCACCCCTCCACTTT. The V call is TRBV30, the J call TRBJ1-6, with D maybe TRBD1 (5 bases). The CDR3 has 15 amino acids. The V end was cut by 3 bases, the J end by 9 bases, with 18 bases between. In germline, CDR1 is GTSNPN, CDR2 SVGIG (reference sequence).

The sample holds a few counts of this clone. The chain couples TRBV7-2 to TRBJ1-1; a possible D gene is TRBD1 (6 bases). The germline V gene encodes CDR1 SGHTA and CDR2 FQGNSA. V shed 3 bases and J shed 8 bases, with 10 bases lying between them. This CDR3 contains 12 residues. The CDR3 spells CASSFTGTEAFF. CDR3 nucleotides: TGTGCCAGCAGCTTCACCGGGACAGAAGCTTTCTTT.

The rearrangement uses TRBV25-1 and TRBJ1-4; 10 positions agree with TRBD1. V lost 3 bases and J lost 8; bases outside the gene matches: 6. This CDR3 region has 15 residues. Per germline, CDR1 MGHDK and CDR2 SYGVNS. The CDR3 sequence is CASSEGQGFYEKLFF. The CDR3 bases are TGTGCCAGCAGTGAGGGACAGGGGTTTTACGAAAAACTGTTTTTT.

The chain employs TRBV28 and TRBJ1-4; 7 bases agree with TRBD1. From germline, CDR1 is MDHEN and CDR2 SYDVKM. Unmatched junction bases numbered 3, after V lost 1 base and J lost 1 base. The CDR3 covers 16 residues. Here the CDR3 DNA reads TGTGCCAGCAGTTTATACAGGGGTTTAACTAATGAAAAACTGTTTTTT. This gives the protein CASSLYRGLTNEKLFF.

Here the CDR3 reads CAWSPLPGQGSETQYF. The CDR3 coding sequence is TGTGCCTGGAGTCCACTCCCGGGACAGGGGAGTGAGACCCAGTACTTC. The chain carries TRBV30 and TRBJ2-5, with 10 bases aligning to TRBD1. V trimming: 2 bases; J trimming: 5 bases; junction bases outside the gene matches: 11. The CDR3 is 16 amino acids. CDR1 and CDR2 from the germline V gene are GTSNPN and SVGIG (reference sequence).

CDR3 coding DNA: TGTGCCAGCATTCTTGGGGGGAACACCGGGGAGCTGTTTTTT. This sequence encodes CASILGGNTGELFF. The chain carries TRBV6-1 and TRBJ2-2; perhaps D is TRBD1 or TRBD2 (5 bases each). This CDR3 is built from 14 residues. Deletions cut 7 bases from V and 1 base from J, with 10 bases between. In germline, CDR1 is MNHNS, CDR2 SASEGT.

The J gene is TRBJ2-7, the V gene TRBV6-1; a weak D match, TRBD1 (6 bases). V was pared by 6 bases and J by 4 bases, with 10 bases between. CDR3 size: 12 residues. The V gene's germline CDR1 is MNHNS and CDR2 SASEGT. The CDR3 DNA reads as TGTGCCAGCAGCTGGCAGGGGTACGAGCAGTACTTC. Its translation: CASSWQGYEQYF.

V and J are TRBV12-5 and TRBJ1-2, with a weak D call TRBD1 (6 bases). V shed 2 bases and J shed 8 bases, with 12 bases lying between them. The CDR3 runs 13 residues. Germline V gene lookup returns CDR1 LGHNT and CDR2 FRNRAP. The CDR3: CASGLPGVAGYTF. The CDR3 DNA reads TGTGCTAGTGGTTTGCCAGGGGTAGCAGGCTACACCTTC.

This clone was detected only a few times. V usage is TRBV9 and J usage is TRBJ2-7, with D unclear. The germline CDR1 and CDR2 sequences are SGDLS and YYNGEE. Trimming took off 0 bases at V and 7 bases at J, with 11 bases between the two ends. The CDR3 loop spans 13 amino acids. The chain's CDR3 is CASSVGSLGEQYF. CDR3 bases: TGTGCCAGCAGCGTAGGCTCCCTGGGGGAGCAGTACTTC.

This clone was picked up a small number of times. The gene calls are TRBV11-3 and TRBJ2-1; no firm D call. Germline assignment: CDR1 SGHNT and CDR2 YENEEA. V was shortened by 5 bases and J by 9 bases, with 8 bases between the two germline ends. CDR3 length equals 11 residues. The DNA for the CDR3 is TGTGCCAGCAGCGCCCCTTTTGAGCAGTTCTTC. Its protein product is CASSAPFEQFF.

The rearrangement uses TRBV27 and TRBJ1-2, with D perhaps TRBD1 (5 bases). The CDR3 extends over 15 amino acids. Germline V CDR1 and CDR2: MNHEY, SMNVEV (reference sequence). V dropped 2 bases and J dropped 6 bases, with 16 bases sitting between them. The CDR3 sequence is CASSLTGSPRDGYTF. The CDR3 coding sequence is TGTGCCAGCAGTTTAACAGGCAGCCCCCGAGATGGCTACACCTTC.

This clone has a single count. The chain combines TRBV6-5 with TRBJ1-4; D gene ambiguous. The CDR3 covers 16 residues. Germline CDR1 and CDR2: MNHEY and SVGAGI. The V end lost 2 bases, the J end lost 0 bases, and 10 bases lay between the germline ends. CDR3 DNA: TGTGCCAGCAGTTACATCCCCGGGGCAACTAATGAAAAACTGTTTTTT. Protein product: CASSYIPGATNEKLFF.

The chain is built from TRBV30 and TRBJ1-1; 10 bases are a match to TRBD1. Losses at the gene ends were 2 bases for V and 0 bases for J; bases not matched to a gene: 6. From germline, CDR1 is GTSNPN and CDR2 SVGIG (reference sequence). The length of the CDR3 is 16 residues. The CDR3 sequence: CAWSRQGAGLNTEAFF. The CDR3 bases are TGTGCCTGGAGTAGACAGGGGGCTGGGTTGAACACTGAAGCTTTCTTT.

The V call is TRBV18, the J call TRBJ1-1; a possible D gene is TRBD1 (5 bases). The V end was cut by 6 bases, the J end by 2 bases, with 10 bases between. The CDR3 totals 13 residues. CDR1 and CDR2 (germline): KGHSH, LQKENI. This chain's CDR3 is CASSSDSNTEAFF. Here the CDR3 DNA reads TGTGCCAGCTCGTCAGACAGCAACACTGAAGCTTTCTTT.

The chain couples TRBV9 to TRBJ1-2, with D possibly being TRBD1 (6 bases). V was pared by 0 bases and J by 4 bases, with 13 bases between. Germline CDR1 SGDLS, CDR2 YYNGEE. This CDR3 region has 15 residues. CDR3: CASSVGGTLSYGYTF. The CDR3 DNA is TGTGCCAGCAGCGTAGGAGGGACATTGAGCTATGGCTACACCTTC.

The count of this clone is one. The CDR3 protein is CASSPRDPGELFF. For the CDR3, the DNA is TGTGCCAGCAGCCCTAGGGACCCCGGGGAGCTGTTTTTT. V is TRBV27 and J is TRBJ2-2, with D possibly being TRBD1 or TRBD2 (5 bases each). The V gene lost 6 bases and the J gene lost 6 bases, with 11 bases spanning the gap. The germline gives CDR1 MNHEY, CDR2 SMNVEV (reference sequence). There are 13 residues in the CDR3.

The gene calls are TRBV6-1 and TRBJ2-3, with D possibly being TRBD1 (6 bases). The germline V gene has CDR1 MNHNS and CDR2 SASEGT. V lost 6 bases and J 2 bases, leaving 9 bases between the germline ends. The CDR3 length is 13 residues. Here the CDR3 reads CASSRDTTDTQYF. CDR3 in DNA: TGTGCCAGCAGCCGGGACACCACAGATACGCAGTATTTT.

J is TRBJ1-2 and V is TRBV2; the match to TRBD1 covers 11 bases. Germline V gives CDR1 SNHLY, CDR2 FYNNEI. This CDR3 has 13 residues. The V and J ends lost 8 bases and 3 bases, in that order; junction bases with no gene match: 2. CDR3 in DNA: TGTGCCAGCCAGGGACAGGGGGACTATGGCTACACCTTC. Amino acids: CASQGQGDYGYTF.

This clone appeared a single time. The chain recombines TRBV25-1 with TRBJ2-5; 7 nucleotides match TRBD1. The CDR3 loop spans 16 amino acids. The germline CDR1 and CDR2 sequences are MGHDK and SYGVNS. V gave up 5 bases and J gave up 0 bases; unmatched junction bases: 9. Here the CDR3 reads CASSRSGTEYQETQYF. CDR3 nucleotides: TGTGCCAGCAGTCGGTCCGGGACAGAGTACCAAGAGACCCAGTACTTC.

V usage is TRBV5-6 and J usage is TRBJ2-4; D is perhaps TRBD2 (6 bases). This CDR3 is built from 17 residues. The V end lost 3 bases, the J end lost 0 bases, and 16 bases lay between the germline ends. Looked up from germline, CDR1 is SGHDT and CDR2 is YYEEEE. Here the CDR3 DNA reads TGTGCCAGCAGCTCCGACGGGACTTCTCTAGCCAAAAACATTCAGTACTTC. This encodes CASSSDGTSLAKNIQYF.

This chain uses TRBV7-2 with TRBJ2-7; no clear D gene. The CDR3 is 13 amino acids. V lost 5 bases to trimming and J lost 9 bases, with 17 bases between them. Looked up from germline, CDR1 is SGHTA and CDR2 is FQGNSA. The chain's CDR3 is CASSINGRPPQYF. DNA for the CDR3: TGTGCCAGCAGCATAAATGGACGGCCCCCGCAGTACTTC.

This sequence joins TRBV30 and TRBJ2-1; D uncertain. V lost 6 bases, J lost 4 bases, and 7 bases lay in between. Germline loops: CDR1 GTSNPN, CDR2 SVGIG (reference sequence). The CDR3 length is 11 residues. CDR3 amino acids: CACRTYNEQFF. The CDR3 DNA follows: TGTGCCTGTCGAACTTACAATGAGCAGTTCTTC.